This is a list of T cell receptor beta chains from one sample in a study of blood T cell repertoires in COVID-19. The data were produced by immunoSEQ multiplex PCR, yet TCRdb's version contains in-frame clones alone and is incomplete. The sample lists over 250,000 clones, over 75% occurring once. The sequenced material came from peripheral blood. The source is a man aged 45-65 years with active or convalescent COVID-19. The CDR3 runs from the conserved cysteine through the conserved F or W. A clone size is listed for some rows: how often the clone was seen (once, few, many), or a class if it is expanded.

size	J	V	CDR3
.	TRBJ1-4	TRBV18	CASSQRMRDEKLFF
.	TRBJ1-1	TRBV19	CASSIAGGVGTEAFF
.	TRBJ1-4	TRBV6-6	CASTSGQGAVGEKLFF
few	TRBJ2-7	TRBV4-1	CASSLGLGDYEQYF
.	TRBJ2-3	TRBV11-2	CASSLDPDRGGYTDTQYF
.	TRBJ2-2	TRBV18	CASSPSRELFF
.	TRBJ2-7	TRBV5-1	CASSSNSGGRPGFSNF
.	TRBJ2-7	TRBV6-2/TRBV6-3	CASSYVLGTTSYEQYF
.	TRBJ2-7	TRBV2	CASSRTGLLSYEQYF
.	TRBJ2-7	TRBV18	CASSPVGQGPTYEQYF
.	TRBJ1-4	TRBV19	CASSISGIGEKLFF
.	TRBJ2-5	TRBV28	CASSLTGSQETQYF
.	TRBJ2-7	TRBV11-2	CASGEYEQYF
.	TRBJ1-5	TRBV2	CASRNRGYNNQPQHF
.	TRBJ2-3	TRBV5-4	CASSLAGATDTQYF
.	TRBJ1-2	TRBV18	CASSQDRGGYGYTF
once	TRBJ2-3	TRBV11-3	CASSSRTGGPETQYF
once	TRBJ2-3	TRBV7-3	CASSLTSGSGDTQYF
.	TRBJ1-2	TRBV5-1	CASGRKQGAPENKGYTF
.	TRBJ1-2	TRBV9	CASSVGRGTRIRGYTF
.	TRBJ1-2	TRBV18	CASSLDLGSGYTF
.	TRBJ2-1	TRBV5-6	CASSSSLANEQFF
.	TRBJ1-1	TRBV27	CASRLDRGKAFF
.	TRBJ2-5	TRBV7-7	CASSLAASQETQYF